The 2 T cell receptor beta chains below all came from one sample that was sequenced in a study of human T cells and chemical hapten exposure. A single record per CDR3 protein comes from TCRdb applying MiXCR to the RACE reads. The table records approximately 38,000 distinct CDR3 sequences, about 11% of them present only once. Time point: pre-sensitization, week 0. Stated treatment: therapeutic diphenylcyclopropenone sensitization with weekly scalp DPC. Sequencing used whole blood, obtained in connection with sensitization to the hapten diphenylcyclopropenone (DPC). These receptors all stem from a man between 25 and 39 years old with alopecia areata. Some clones in this sample may be carry-over from other donors' samples.

The rearrangement links TRBV20-1 to TRBJ2-7, with 8 bases aligning to TRBD2. J lost 2 bases, V lost 6 bases, and 3 bases had no gene match. Germline loops: CDR1 DFQATT, CDR2 SNEGSKA (reference sequence). The CDR3 is 12 residues long. DNA of the CDR3: TGCAGTGCCGGGGGGGTCGCCTACGAGCAGTACTTC. Translation: CSAGGVAYEQYF.

The V and J genes are TRBV18 and TRBJ2-3, with TRBD1 as a possible D gene (6 bases). There are 14 residues in the CDR3. V lost 2 bases and J lost 2, with 8 bases in between. In germline, CDR1 is KGHSH, CDR2 LQKENI. In DNA form, the CDR3 reads TGTGCCAGCTCACCAGGACAGCTCACAGATACGCAGTATTTT. This sequence encodes CASSPGQLTDTQYF.